This entry lists 9 T cell receptor beta chains sequenced from one sample in a study of cytomegalovirus exposure and HLA in healthy donors. Here immunoSEQ multiplex PCR was the method, and the copy in TCRdb shows in-frame clones only, minus some. The sample gives around 200,000 clones, around 81% of which show up once; roughly 2.8% is in the top ten. Sequencing was done on a sample of PBMCs. These receptors all come from a woman between 18 and 29 years old in good health and CMV-seropositive.

The chain joins TRBV11-2 to TRBJ1-1; 7 nucleotides line up with TRBD1. Trimming removed 6 bases from V and 5 bases from J; junction bases left unmatched: 6. The CDR3 runs to 13 residues. Germline values: CDR1 SGHAT, CDR2 FQNNGV. The CDR3 loop reads CASSTTGNTEAFF. The CDR3 DNA sequence: TGTGCCAGCAGTACGACAGGGAATACTGAAGCTTTCTTT. Using reference TRBV11-2 and TRBJ1-1 for the parts outside the CDR3, the full variable domain is EAGVAQSPRYKIIEKRQSVAFWCNPISGHATLYWYQQILGQGPKLLIQFQNNGVVDDSQLPKDRFSAERLKGVDSTLKIQPAKLEDSAVYLCASSTTGNTEAFFGQGTRLTVV.

Worth noting for this clone: An end of the junction differs from the germline gene, which may be a read error. The chain carries TRBV7-9 and TRBJ1-1; maybe TRBD1 (6 bases). This CDR3 contains 12 residues. The germline CDR1 and CDR2 sequences are SEHNR and FQNEAQ (reference sequence). CDR3 sequence reads: CASSLDWQRGIF. As DNA, the CDR3 is TGTGCCAGCAGCTTAGATTGGCAGAGGGGGATCTTT.

This chain connects TRBV5-6 to TRBJ2-1; 9 bases match TRBD2. Unmatched junction bases numbered 4, after V lost 5 bases and J lost 4 bases. Germline V gene sequence: CDR1 SGHDT, CDR2 YYEEEE. The CDR3 totals 14 residues. CDR3 DNA: TGTGCCAGCAGGAGACTAGCGGAATACAATGAGCAGTTCTTC. Protein product: CASRRLAEYNEQFF.

This chain uses TRBV6-1 with TRBJ1-1; no clear D. The V end lost 1 base, the J end lost 0 bases, and 15 bases lay between the germline ends. CDR3 length: 17 amino acids. CDR1 is MNHNS and CDR2 is SASEGT in the germline V gene. This chain's CDR3 is CASSEGRWNRMNTEAFF. CDR3 coding DNA: TGTGCCAGCAGTGAAGGGAGGTGGAACCGCATGAACACTGAAGCTTTCTTT.

The chain carries TRBV5-1 and TRBJ1-6; the match to TRBD1 covers 10 bases. J was trimmed by 12 bases and V by 4 bases; bases with no gene match: 10. The CDR3 has 15 amino acids. CDR1 is SGHRS, CDR2 YFSETQ, per germline. The DNA of the CDR3 is TGCGCCAGCAGCAGAGGTTTGGGACAGGGGTTACCCCTCCACTTT. Translated: CASSRGLGQGLPLHF.

This rearrangement joins TRBV9 to TRBJ2-3; D remains unclear. CDR1 SGDLS and CDR2 YYNGEE come from the germline V gene. The CDR3 is 12 residues long. V lost 3 bases, J lost 1 base, and 3 bases lay in between. The CDR3: CASSAGTDTQYF. CDR3 bases: TGTGCCAGCAGCGCGGGCACAGATACGCAGTATTTT.

The V and J genes are TRBV27 and TRBJ2-7; a possible D gene is TRBD2 (6 bases). Trimming removed 4 bases from V and 2 bases from J, with 12 bases in between. The CDR3 has 14 residues. Germline-derived CDR1 and CDR2 are MNHEY and SMNVEV (reference sequence). CDR3 DNA sequence: TGTGCCAGCAGTTCCAGCGGGTTCGCCTACGAGCAGTACTTC. This codes for CASSSSGFAYEQYF.

The chain couples TRBV7-2 to TRBJ2-5; D gene unclear. V lost 0 bases to trimming and J lost 5 bases, with 7 bases between them. CDR1 and CDR2 (germline): SGHTA, FQGNSA. This CDR3 has 13 amino acids. CDR3: CASSLAREETQYF. CDR3 nucleotides: TGTGCCAGCAGCTTAGCGAGAGAGGAGACCCAGTACTTC.

The chain recombines TRBV19 with TRBJ1-1; possibly TRBD1 for D (6 bases). The V and J ends lost 4 bases and 3 bases respectively, with 6 bases between them. The germline V gene has CDR1 LNHDA and CDR2 SQIVND (reference sequence). The CDR3 extends over 12 amino acids. CDR3 nucleotide sequence: TGTGCCAGTAGTAGGACAGACACTGAAGCTTTCTTT. Protein: CASSRTDTEAFF.